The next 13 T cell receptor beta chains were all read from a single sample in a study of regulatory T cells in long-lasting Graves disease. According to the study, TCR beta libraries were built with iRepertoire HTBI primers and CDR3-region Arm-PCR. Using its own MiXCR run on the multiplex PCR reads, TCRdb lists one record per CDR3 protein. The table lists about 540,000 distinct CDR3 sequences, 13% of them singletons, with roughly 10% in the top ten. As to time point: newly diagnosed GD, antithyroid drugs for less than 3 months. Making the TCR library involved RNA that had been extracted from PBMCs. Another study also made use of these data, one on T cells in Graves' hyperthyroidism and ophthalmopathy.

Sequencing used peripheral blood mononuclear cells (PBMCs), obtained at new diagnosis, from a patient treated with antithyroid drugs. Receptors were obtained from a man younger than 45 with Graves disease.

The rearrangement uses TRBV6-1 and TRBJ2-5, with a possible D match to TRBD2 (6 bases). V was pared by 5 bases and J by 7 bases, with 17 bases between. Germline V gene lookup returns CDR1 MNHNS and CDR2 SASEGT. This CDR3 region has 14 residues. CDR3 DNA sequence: TGTGCCAGCAGTAGGGACTCCGCCTTTCGGACCCAGTACTTC. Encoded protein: CASSRDSAFRTQYF.

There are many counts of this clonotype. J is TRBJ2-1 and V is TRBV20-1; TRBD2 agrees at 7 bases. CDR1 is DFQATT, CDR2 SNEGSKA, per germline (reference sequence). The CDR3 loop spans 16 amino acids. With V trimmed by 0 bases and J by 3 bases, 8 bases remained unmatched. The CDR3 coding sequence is TGCAGTGCTAGAGATGGGCGGGCTAGCGGCTACAATGAGCAGTTCTTC. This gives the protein CSARDGRASGYNEQFF.

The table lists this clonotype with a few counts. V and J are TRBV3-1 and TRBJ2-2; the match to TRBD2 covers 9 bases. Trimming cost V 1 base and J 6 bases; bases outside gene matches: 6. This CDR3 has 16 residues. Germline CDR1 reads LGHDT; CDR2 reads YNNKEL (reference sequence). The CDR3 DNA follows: TGTGCCAGCAGCCAAGCCGGTAGCGGGAGCTCCGGGGAGCTGTTTTTT. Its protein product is CASSQAGSGSSGELFF.

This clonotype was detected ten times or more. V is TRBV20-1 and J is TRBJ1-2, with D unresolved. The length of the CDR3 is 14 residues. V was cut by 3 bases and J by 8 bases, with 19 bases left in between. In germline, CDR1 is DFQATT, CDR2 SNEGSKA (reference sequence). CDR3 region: CSARATVGRSGYTF. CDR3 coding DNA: TGCAGTGCTAGGGCCACTGTGGGTCGGAGCGGCTACACCTTC.

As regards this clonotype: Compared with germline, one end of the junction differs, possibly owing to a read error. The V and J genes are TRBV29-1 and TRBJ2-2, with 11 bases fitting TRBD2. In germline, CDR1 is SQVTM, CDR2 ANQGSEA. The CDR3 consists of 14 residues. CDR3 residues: CGVPGLAATGELFF. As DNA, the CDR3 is TGCGGCGTTCCGGGACTAGCGGCGACCGGGGAGCTGTTTTTT.

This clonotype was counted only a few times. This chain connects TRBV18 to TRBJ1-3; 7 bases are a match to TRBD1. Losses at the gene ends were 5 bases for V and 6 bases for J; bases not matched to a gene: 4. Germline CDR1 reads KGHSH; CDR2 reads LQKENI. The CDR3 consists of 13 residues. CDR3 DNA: TGTGCCAGCTCATCCGGGACAGCAAACACCATATATTTT. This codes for CASSSGTANTIYF. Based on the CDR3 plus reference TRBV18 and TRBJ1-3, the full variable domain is NAGVMQNPRHLVRRRGQEARLRCSPMKGHSHVYWYRQLPEEGLKFMVYLQKENIIDESGMPKERFSAEFPKEGPSILRIQQVVRGDSAAYFCASSSGTANTIYFGEGSWLTVV.

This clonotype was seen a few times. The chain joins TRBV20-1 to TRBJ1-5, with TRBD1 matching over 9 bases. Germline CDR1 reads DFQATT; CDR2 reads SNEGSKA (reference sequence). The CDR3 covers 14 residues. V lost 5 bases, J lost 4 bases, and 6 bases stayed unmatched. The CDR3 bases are TGCAGTGCTTGGGACAGGGATTCTAATCAGCCCCAGCATTTT. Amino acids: CSAWDRDSNQPQHF.

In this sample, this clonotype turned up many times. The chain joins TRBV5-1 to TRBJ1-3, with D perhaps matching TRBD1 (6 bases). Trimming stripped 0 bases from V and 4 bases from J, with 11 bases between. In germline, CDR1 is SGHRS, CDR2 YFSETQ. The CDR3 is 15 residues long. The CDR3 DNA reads TGCGCCAGCAGCTTGGACGATGGACAGGGAAACACCATATATTTT. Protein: CASSLDDGQGNTIYF.

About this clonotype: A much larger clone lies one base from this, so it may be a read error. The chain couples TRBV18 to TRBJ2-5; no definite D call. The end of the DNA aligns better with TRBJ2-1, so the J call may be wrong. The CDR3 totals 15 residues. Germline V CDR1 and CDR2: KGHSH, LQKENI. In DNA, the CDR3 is TGTGCCAGCTCACCGCCGACAAGGGCCCAAGAGACCCAGTTCTTC. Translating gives CASSPPTRAQETQFF.

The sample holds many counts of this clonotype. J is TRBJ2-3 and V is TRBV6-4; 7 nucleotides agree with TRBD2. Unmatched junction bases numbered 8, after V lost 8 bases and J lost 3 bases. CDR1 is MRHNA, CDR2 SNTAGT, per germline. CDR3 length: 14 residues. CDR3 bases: TGTGCCAGCCCGAGGGCTAGCGGAACAGATACGCAGTATTTT. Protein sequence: CASPRASGTDTQYF.

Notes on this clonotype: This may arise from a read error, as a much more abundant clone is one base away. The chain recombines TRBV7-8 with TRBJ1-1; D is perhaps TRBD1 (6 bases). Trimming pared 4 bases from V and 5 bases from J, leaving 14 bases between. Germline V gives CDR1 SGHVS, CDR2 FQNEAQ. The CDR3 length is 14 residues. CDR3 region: CASSYQGITTEAFF. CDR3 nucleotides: TGTGCCAGCAGCTATCAGGGGATAACGACTGAAGCTTTCTTT.

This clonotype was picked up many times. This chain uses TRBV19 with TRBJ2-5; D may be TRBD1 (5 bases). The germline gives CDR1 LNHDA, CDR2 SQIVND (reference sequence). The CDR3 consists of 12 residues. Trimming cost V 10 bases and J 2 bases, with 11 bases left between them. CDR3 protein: CATQGGQETQYF. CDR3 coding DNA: TGTGCCACTCAGGGCGGACAAGAGACCCAGTACTTC. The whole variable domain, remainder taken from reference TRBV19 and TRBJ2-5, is DGGITQSPKYLFRKEGQNVTLSCEQNLNHDAMYWYRQDPGQGLRLIYYSQIVNDFQKGDIAEGYSVSREKKESFPLTVTSAQKNPTAFYLCATQGGQETQYFGPGTRLLVL.

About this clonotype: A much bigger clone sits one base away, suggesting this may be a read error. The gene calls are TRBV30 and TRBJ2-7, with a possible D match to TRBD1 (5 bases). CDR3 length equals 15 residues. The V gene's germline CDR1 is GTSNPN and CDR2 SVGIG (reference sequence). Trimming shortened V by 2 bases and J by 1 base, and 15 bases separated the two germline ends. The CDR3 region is CAWSQSTEISYEQYF. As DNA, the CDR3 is TGTGCCTGGAGTCAATCGACAGAGATATCCTACGAGCAGTACTTC.